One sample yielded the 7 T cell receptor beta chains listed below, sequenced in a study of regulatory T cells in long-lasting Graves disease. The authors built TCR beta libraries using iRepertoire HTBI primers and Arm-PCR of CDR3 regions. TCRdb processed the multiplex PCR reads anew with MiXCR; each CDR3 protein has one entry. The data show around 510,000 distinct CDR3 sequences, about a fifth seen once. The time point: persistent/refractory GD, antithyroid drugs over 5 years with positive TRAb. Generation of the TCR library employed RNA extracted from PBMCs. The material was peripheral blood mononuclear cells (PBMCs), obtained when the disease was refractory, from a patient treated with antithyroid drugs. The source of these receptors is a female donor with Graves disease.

The CDR3 sequence: CSITSGRVRGAYNEQFF. CDR3 bases: TGCAGTATCACTAGCGGGAGGGTTAGGGGCGCCTACAATGAGCAGTTCTTC. V and J are TRBV20-1 and TRBJ2-1; 13 bases are shared with TRBD2. Per the germline V gene, CDR1 is DFQATT and CDR2 is SNEGSKA (reference sequence). CDR3 length: 17 amino acids. V shed 8 bases and J 2 bases; nucleotides not matched to a gene: 12.

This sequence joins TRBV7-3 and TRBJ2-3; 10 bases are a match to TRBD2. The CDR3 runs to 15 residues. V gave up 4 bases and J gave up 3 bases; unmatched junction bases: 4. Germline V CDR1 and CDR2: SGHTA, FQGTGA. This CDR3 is CASSYAAGGTDTQYF. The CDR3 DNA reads TGTGCCAGCAGCTACGCAGCGGGAGGGACAGATACGCAGTATTTT.

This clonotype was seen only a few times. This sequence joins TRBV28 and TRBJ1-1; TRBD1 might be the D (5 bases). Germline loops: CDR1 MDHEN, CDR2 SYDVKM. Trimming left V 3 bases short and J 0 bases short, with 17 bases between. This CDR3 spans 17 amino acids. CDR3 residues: CASSFRQPGLLNTEAFF. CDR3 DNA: TGTGCCAGCAGTTTCCGACAGCCGGGGCTTCTGAACACTGAAGCTTTCTTT.

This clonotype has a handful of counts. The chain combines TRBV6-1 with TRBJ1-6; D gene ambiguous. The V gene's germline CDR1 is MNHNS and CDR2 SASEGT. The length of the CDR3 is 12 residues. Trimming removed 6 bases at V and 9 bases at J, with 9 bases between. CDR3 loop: CASRKEPSPLHF. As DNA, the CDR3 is TGTGCCAGCAGGAAGGAGCCTTCACCCCTCCACTTT.

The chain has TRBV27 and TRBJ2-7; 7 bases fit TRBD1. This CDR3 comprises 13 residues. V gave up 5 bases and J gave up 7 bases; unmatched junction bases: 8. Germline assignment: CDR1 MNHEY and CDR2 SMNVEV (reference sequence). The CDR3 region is CASSPGTAKEQYF. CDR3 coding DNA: TGTGCCAGCAGTCCCGGGACAGCGAAGGAGCAGTACTTC.

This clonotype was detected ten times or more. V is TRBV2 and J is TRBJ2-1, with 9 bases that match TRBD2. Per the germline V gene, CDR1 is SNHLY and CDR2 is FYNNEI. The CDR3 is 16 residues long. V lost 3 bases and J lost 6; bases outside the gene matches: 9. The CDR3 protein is CASSDKAGGPGNEQFF. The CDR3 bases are TGTGCCAGCAGTGACAAGGCGGGAGGGCCGGGCAATGAGCAGTTCTTC.

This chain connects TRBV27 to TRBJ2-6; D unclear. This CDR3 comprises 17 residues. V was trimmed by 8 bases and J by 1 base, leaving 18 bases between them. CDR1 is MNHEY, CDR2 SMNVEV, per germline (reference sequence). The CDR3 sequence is CASGVLGSNSGANVLTF. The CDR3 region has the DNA TGTGCCAGCGGTGTATTAGGATCGAATTCTGGGGCCAACGTCCTGACTTTC.